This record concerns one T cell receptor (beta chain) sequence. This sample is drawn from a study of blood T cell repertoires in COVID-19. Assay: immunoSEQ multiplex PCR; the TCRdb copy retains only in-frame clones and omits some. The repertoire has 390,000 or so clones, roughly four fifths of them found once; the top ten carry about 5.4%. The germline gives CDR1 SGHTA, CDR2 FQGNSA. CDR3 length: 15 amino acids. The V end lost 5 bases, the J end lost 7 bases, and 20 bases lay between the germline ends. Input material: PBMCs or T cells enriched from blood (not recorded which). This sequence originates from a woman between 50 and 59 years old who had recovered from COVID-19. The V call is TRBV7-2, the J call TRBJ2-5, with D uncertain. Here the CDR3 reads CASSANPAGSGTQYF. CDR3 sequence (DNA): TGTGCCAGCAGCGCCAACCCAGCCGGCTCGGGGACCCAGTACTTC.